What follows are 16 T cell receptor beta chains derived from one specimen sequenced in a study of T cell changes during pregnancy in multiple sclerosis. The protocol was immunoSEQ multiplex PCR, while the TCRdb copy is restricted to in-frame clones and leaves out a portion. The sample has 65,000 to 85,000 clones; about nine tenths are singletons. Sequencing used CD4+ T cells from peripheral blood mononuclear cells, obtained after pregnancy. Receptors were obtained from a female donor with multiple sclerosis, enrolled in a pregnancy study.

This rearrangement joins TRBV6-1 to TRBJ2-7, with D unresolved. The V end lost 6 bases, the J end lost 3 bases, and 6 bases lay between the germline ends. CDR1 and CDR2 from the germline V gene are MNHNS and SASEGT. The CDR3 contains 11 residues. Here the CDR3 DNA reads TGTGCCAGCAGCGTATTCTACGAGCAGTACTTC. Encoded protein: CASSVFYEQYF.

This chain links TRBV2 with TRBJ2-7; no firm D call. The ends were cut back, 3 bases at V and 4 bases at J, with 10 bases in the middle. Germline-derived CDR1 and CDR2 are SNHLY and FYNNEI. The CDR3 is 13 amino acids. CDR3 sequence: CASSDRSLYEQYF. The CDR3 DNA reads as TGTGCCAGCAGTGACCGGTCTCTTTACGAGCAGTACTTC.

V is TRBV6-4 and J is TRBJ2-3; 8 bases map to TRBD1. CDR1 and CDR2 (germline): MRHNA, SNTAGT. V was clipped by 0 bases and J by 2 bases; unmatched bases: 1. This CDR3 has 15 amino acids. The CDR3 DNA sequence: TGTGCCAGCAGTGACTCGCAGGGGGCCACAGATACGCAGTATTTT. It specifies CASSDSQGATDTQYF.

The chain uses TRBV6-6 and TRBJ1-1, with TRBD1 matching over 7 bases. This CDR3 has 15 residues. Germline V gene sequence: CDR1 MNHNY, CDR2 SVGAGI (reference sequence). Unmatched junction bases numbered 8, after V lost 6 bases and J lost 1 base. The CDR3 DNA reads TGTGCCAGCAGACCTGGACAGGCACCGAACACTGAAGCTTTCTTT. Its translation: CASRPGQAPNTEAFF.

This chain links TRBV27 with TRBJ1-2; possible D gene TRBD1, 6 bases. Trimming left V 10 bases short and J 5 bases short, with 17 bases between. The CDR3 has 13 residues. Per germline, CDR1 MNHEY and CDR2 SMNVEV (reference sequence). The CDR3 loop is CATSRGGAYGYTF. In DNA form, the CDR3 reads TGTGCCACCTCCCGCGGGGGGGCATATGGCTACACCTTC.

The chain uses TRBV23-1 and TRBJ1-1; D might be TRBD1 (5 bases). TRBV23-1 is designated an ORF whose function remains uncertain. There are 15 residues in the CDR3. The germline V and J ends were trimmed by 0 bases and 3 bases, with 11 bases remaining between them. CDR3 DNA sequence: TGCGCCAGCAGTCAATCGGGCGGGACGGACACTGAAGCTTTCTTT. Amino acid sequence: CASSQSGGTDTEAFF.

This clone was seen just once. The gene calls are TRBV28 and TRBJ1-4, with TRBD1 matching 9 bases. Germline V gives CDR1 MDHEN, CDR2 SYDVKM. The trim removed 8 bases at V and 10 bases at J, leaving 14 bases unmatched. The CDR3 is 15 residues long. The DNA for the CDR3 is TGTGCCAGCCTTCCGGGGGGACAGGGATTTCTAAAACTGTTTTTT. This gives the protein CASLPGGQGFLKLFF.

This CDR3 is CARTAGQGGGYTF. Here the CDR3 DNA reads TGCGCCAGGACGGCGGGACAGGGCGGGGGCTACACCTTC. The V call is TRBV5-1, the J call TRBJ1-2; 9 nucleotides match TRBD1. Germline-derived CDR1 and CDR2 are SGHRS and YFSETQ. The ends lost 8 bases at V and 8 bases at J; junction bases unmatched: 10. The CDR3 has 13 amino acids.

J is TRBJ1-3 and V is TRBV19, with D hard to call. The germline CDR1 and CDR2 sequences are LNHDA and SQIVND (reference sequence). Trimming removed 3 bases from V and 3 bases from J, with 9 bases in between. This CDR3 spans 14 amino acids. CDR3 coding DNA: TGTGCCAGTAGTATGCAGGCAGATGGAAACACCATATATTTT. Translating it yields CASSMQADGNTIYF. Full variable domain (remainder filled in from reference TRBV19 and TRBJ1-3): DGGITQSPKYLFRKEGQNVTLSCEQNLNHDAMYWYRQDPGQGLRLIYYSQIVNDFQKGDIAEGYSVSREKKESFPLTVTSAQKNPTAFYLCASSMQADGNTIYFGEGSWLTVV.

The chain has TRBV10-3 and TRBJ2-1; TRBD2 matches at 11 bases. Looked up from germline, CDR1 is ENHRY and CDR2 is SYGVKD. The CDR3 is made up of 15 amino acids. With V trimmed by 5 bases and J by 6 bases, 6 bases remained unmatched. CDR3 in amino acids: CAISLSGGAVNEQFF. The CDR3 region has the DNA TGTGCCATCAGTCTTAGCGGGGGGGCCGTCAATGAGCAGTTCTTC.

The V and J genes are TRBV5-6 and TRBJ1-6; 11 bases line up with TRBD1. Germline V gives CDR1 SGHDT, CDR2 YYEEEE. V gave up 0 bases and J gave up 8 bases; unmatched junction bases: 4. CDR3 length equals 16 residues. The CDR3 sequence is CASSLARGQGDSPLHF. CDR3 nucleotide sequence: TGTGCCAGCAGCTTGGCCCGGGGACAGGGGGATTCACCCCTCCACTTT.

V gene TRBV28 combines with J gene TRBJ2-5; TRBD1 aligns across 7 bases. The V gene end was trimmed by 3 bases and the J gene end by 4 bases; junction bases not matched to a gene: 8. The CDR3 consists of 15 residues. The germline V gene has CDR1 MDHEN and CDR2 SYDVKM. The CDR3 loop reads CASSLPTGVSETQYF. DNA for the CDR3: TGTGCCAGCAGTTTGCCTACAGGGGTATCAGAGACCCAGTACTTC.

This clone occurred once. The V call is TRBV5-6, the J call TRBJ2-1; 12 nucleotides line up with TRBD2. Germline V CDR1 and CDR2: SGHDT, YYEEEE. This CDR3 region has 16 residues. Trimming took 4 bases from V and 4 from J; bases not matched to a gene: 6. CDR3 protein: CASSPTGLAGYNEQFF. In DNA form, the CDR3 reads TGTGCCAGCAGCCCTACTGGACTAGCGGGATACAATGAGCAGTTCTTC.

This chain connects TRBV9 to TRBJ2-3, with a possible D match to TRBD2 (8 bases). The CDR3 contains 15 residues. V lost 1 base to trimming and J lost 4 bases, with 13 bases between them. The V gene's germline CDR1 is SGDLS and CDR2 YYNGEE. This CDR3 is CASSVSGGGADTQYF. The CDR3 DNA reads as TGTGCCAGCAGCGTATCGGGAGGGGGCGCAGATACGCAGTATTTT.

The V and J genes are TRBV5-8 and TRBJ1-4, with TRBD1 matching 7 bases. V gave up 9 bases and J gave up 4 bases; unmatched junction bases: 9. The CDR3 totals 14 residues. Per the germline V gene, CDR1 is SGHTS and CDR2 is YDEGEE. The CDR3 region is CATTAAGGNEKLFF. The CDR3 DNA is TGTGCCACCACGGCGGCAGGGGGTAATGAAAAACTGTTTTTT.

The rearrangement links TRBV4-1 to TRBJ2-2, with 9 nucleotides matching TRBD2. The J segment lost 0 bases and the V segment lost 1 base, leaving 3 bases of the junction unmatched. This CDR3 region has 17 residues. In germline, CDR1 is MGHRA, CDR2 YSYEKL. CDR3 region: CASSQATSGANTGELFF. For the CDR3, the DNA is TGCGCCAGCAGCCAAGCGACTAGCGGAGCGAACACCGGGGAGCTGTTTTTT.